This TCR beta chain derives from a study of OX40 agonist ivuxolimab in advanced cancers. Study context: In three patients, partial responses were observed, one with hepatocellular carcinoma and two with cutaneous melanoma.

The assay was immunoSEQ multiplex PCR, and TCRdb's table has in-frame clones only and misses some. The sample consists of about 100,000 clones, 90% to 95% of them appearing once. With 4 bases clipped from V and 3 bases from J, the junction kept 5 bases outside the gene matches. Germline V gene sequence: CDR1 LNHDA, CDR2 SQIVND (reference sequence). This CDR3 has 15 residues. The specimen was CD4+ or CD8+ T cells sorted from blood, collected in a trial of the OX40 agonist ivuxolimab. The chain carries TRBV19 and TRBJ1-1; 10 bases align to TRBD1. The sequence came from an adult with an advanced solid tumor such as melanoma, head and neck, liver or kidney cancer. The CDR3 DNA sequence: TGTGCCAGTAGTACCATGACAGGGGGCGACACTGAAGCTTTCTTT. This translates into CASSTMTGGDTEAFF.